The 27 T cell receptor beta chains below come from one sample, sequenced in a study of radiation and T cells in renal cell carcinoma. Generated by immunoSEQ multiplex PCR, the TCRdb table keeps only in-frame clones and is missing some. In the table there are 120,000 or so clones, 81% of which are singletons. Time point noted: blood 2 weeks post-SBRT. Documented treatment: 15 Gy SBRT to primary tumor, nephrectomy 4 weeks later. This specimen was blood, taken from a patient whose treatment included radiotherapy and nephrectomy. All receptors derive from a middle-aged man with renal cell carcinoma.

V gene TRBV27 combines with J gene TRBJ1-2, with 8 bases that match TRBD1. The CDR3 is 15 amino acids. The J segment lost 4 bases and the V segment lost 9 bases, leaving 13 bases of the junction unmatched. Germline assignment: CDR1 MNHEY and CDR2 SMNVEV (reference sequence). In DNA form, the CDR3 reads TGTGCCAGTGTGTCGGTGGCAGGGGGCTTCTATGGCTACACCTTC. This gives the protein CASVSVAGGFYGYTF.

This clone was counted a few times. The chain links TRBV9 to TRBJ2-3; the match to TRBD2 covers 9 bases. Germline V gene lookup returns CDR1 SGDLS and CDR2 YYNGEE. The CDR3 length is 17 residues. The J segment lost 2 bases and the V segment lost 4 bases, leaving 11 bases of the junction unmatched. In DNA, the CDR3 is TGTGCCAGCAGCACGGGTTTAGCGGGGGACTTCACAGATACGCAGTATTTT. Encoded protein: CASSTGLAGDFTDTQYF.

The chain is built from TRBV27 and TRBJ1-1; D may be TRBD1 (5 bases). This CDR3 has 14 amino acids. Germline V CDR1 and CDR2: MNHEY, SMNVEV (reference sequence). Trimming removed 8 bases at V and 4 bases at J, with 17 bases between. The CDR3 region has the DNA TGTGCCAGCGGGGCCAGGGATCGGAGCACTGAAGCTTTCTTT. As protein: CASGARDRSTEAFF.

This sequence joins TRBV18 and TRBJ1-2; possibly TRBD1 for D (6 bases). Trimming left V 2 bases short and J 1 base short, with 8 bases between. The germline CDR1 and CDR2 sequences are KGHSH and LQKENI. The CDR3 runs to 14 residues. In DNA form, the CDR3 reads TGTGCCAGCTCACCAGGACAGAATAACTATGGCTACACCTTC. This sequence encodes CASSPGQNNYGYTF. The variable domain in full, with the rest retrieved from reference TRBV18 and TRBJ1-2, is NAGVMQNPRHLVRRRGQEARLRCSPMKGHSHVYWYRQLPEEGLKFMVYLQKENIIDESGMPKERFSAEFPKEGPSILRIQQVVRGDSAAYFCASSPGQNNYGYTFGSGTRLTVV.

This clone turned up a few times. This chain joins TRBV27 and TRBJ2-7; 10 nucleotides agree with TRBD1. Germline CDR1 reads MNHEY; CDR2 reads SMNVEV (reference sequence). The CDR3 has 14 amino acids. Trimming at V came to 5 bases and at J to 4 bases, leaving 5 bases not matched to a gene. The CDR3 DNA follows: TGTGCCAGCAGTCGACAGGGGGCGCTTTACGAGCAGTACTTC. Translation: CASSRQGALYEQYF.

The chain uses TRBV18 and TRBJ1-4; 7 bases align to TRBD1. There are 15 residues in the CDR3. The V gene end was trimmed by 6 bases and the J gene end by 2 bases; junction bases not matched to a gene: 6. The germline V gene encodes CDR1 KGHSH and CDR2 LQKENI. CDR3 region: CASSPDRATNEKLFF. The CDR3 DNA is TGTGCCAGCTCCCCCGACAGGGCCACTAATGAAAAACTGTTTTTT.

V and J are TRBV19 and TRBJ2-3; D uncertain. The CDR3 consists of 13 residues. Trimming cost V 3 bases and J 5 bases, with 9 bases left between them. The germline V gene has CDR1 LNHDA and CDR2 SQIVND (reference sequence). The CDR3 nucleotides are TGTGCCAGTAGTATTCCAGGCGGAGATACGCAGTATTTT. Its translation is CASSIPGGDTQYF.

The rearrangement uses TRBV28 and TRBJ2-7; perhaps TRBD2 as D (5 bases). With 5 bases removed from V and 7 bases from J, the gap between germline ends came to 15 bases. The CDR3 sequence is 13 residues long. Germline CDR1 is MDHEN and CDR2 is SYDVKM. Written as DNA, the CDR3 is TGTGCCAGCAGTGGGGAGTCGCGTGAAGAGCAGTACTTC. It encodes CASSGESREEQYF. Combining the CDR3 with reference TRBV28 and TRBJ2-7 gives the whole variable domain DVKVTQSSRYLVKRTGEKVFLECVQDMDHENMFWYRQDPGLGLRLIYFSYDVKMKEKGDIPEGYSVSREKKERFSLILESASTNQTSMYLCASSGESREEQYFGPGTRLTVT.

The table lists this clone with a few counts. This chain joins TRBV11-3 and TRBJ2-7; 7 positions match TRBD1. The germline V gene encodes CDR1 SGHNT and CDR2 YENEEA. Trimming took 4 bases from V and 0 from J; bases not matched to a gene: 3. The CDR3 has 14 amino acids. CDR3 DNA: TGTGCCAGCAGCTCGGGACAGAGCTCCTACGAGCAGTACTTC. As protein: CASSSGQSSYEQYF.

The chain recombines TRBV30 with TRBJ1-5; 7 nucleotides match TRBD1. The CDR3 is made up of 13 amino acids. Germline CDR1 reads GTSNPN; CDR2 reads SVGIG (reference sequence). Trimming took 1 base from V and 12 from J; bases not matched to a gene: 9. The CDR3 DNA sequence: TGTGCCTGGAGTGCCGACTCAGGGGGAAACCAGCATTTT. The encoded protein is CAWSADSGGNQHF.

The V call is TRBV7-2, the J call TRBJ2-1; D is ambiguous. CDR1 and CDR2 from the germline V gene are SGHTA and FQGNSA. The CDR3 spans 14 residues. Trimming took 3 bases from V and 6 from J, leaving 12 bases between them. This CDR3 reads CASSLGRSVNEQFF. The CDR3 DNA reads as TGTGCCAGCAGCTTGGGTCGTAGTGTCAATGAGCAGTTCTTC.

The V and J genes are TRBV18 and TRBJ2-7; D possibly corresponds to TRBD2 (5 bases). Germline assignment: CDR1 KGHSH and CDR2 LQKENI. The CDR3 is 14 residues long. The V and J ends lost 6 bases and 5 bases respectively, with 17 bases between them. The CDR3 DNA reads TGTGCCAGCTCGTCGGGGTACGACCCGAACGAGCAGTACTTC. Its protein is CASSSGYDPNEQYF.

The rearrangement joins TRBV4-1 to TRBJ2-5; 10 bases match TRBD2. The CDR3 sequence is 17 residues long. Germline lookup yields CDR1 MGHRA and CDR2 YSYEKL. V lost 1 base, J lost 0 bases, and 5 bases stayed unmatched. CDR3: CASSQVGLAVYQETQYF. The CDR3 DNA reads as TGCGCCAGCAGCCAAGTTGGACTAGCGGTGTACCAAGAGACCCAGTACTTC.

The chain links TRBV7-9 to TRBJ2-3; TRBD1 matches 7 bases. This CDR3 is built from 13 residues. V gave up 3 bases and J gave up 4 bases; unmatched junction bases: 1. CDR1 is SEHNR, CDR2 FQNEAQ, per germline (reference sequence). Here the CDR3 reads CASSLGTADTQYF. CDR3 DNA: TGTGCCAGCAGCTTGGGGACAGCAGATACGCAGTATTTT.

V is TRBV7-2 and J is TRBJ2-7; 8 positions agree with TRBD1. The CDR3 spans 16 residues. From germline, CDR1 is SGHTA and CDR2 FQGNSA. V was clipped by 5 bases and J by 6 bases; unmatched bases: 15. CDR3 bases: TGTGCCAGCAGCCCAATGGCAGGGGGCGAGGTCAGCGAGCAGTACTTC. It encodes CASSPMAGGEVSEQYF.

CDR3 amino acids: CATSLTGLSYEQYF. The DNA of the CDR3 is TGTGCCACCTCCCTGACAGGCCTTTCCTACGAGCAGTACTTC. This sequence joins TRBV6-6 and TRBJ2-7; possible D gene TRBD1, 6 bases. The CDR3 loop spans 14 amino acids. Germline CDR1 is MNHNY and CDR2 is SVGAGI (reference sequence). The V end lost 10 bases, the J end lost 1 base, and 17 bases lay between the germline ends.

The CDR3 is CASSLGRIGREDQPQHF. Written as DNA, the CDR3 is TGTGCCAGCAGCTTAGGACGTATCGGGCGTGAGGATCAGCCCCAGCATTTT. The V gene is TRBV7-9, the J gene TRBJ1-5; D uncertain. Trimming cost V 1 base and J 5 bases, with 18 bases left between them. Germline V gene data show CDR1 as SEHNR and CDR2 as FQNEAQ (reference sequence). The CDR3 has 17 residues.

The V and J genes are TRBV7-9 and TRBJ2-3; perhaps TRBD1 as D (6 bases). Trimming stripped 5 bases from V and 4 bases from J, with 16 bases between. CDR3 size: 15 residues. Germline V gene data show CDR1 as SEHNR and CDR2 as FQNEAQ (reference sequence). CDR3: CASSLITTGPDTQYF. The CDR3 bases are TGTGCCAGCAGCCTCATCACTACAGGGCCAGATACGCAGTATTTT.

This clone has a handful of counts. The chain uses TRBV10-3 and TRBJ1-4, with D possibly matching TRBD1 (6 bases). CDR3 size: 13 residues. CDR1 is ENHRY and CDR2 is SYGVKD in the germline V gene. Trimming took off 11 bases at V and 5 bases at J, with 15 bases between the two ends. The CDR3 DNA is TGTGCCTCACACCGGGACATCAATGAAAAACTGTTTTTT. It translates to CASHRDINEKLFF.

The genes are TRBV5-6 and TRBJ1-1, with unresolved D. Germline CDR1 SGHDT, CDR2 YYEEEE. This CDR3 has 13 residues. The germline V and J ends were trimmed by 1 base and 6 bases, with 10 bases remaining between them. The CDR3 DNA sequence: TGTGCCAGCAGCTTGACATATGTCGCTGAAGCTTTCTTT. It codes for CASSLTYVAEAFF.

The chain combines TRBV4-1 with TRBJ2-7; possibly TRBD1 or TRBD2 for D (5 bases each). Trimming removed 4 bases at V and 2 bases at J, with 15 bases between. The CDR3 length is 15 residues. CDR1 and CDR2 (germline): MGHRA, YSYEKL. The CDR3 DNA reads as TGCGCCAGCAGCCCGGGGTTACAGGAAGCCTACGAGCAGTACTTC. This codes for CASSPGLQEAYEQYF.

The CDR3 DNA reads TGCGCCAGCAGCTTTGCGGGGGAGACCCAGTACTTC. This gives the protein CASSFAGETQYF. The gene calls are TRBV5-1 and TRBJ2-5, with a tentative D call TRBD2 (6 bases). The CDR3 sequence is 12 residues long. Germline CDR1 reads SGHRS; CDR2 reads YFSETQ. Between the trimmed V and J ends, which lost 2 bases and 5 bases, there was a span of 7 bases.

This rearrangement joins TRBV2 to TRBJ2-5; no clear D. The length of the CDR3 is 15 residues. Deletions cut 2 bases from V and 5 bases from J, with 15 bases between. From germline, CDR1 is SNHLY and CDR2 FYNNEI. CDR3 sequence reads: CASSERASEWETQYF. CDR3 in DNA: TGTGCCAGCAGTGAAAGGGCTAGTGAATGGGAGACCCAGTACTTC. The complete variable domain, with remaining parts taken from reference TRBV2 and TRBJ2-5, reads EPEVTQTPSHQVTQMGQEVILRCVPISNHLYFYWYRQILGQKVEFLVSFYNNEISEKSEIFDDQFSVERPDGSNFTLKIRSTKLEDSAMYFCASSERASEWETQYFGPGTRLLVL.

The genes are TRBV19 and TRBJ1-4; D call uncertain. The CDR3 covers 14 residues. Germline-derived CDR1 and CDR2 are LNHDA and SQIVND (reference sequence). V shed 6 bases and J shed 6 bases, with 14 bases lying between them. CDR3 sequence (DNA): TGTGCCAGTAGCTTGGGGAGGGAGGATGAAAAACTGTTTTTT. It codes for CASSLGREDEKLFF.

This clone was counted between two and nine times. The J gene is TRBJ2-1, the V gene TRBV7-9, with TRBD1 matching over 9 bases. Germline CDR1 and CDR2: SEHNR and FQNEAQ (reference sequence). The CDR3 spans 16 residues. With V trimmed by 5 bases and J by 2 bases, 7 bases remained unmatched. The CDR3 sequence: CASSPDRGTTYNEQFF. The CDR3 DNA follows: TGTGCCAGCAGCCCAGACAGGGGGACGACCTACAATGAGCAGTTCTTC.

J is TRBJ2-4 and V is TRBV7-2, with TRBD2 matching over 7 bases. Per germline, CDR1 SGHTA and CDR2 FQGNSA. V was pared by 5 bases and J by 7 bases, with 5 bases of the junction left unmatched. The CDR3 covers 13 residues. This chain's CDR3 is CASSRQGGNIQYF. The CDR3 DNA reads TGTGCCAGCAGCCGCCAGGGAGGGAACATTCAGTACTTC.

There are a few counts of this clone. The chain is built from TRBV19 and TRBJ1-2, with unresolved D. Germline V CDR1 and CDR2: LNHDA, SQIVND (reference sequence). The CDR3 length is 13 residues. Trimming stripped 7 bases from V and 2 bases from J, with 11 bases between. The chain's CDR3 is CASKAPGNYGYTF. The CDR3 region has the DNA TGTGCCAGTAAAGCTCCCGGCAACTATGGCTACACCTTC. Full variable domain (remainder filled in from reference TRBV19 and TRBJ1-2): DGGITQSPKYLFRKEGQNVTLSCEQNLNHDAMYWYRQDPGQGLRLIYYSQIVNDFQKGDIAEGYSVSREKKESFPLTVTSAQKNPTAFYLCASKAPGNYGYTFGSGTRLTVV.